This T cell receptor (beta chain) derives from a study of T cell repertoires in cytomegalovirus infection. Across the study: CMV infection and matching HLA type were both indicated by public TCR beta signatures.

Via MiXCR, TCRdb re-called the reads, giving one row per CDR3 protein. The sample contains about 490,000 distinct CDR3 sequences, more than 15% of which appear only once. This clonotype was seen at least ten times. Its specificity is not known. Whole-study results and caveats: Ex vivo, HLA-C-restricted CMV-specific TCR beta clonotypes prevailed over the rest of the response. Accumulated public TCR beta family frequency recognized individuals carrying CMV together with the relevant HLA.

The sample taken for sequencing was CD8+ T cells from PBMCs. The receptor's source is a human donor in good health (CMV status not recorded). Some clones in this sample may be carry-over from other donors' samples.

CDR3 in amino acids: CASSFNPGGGPSGELFF. CDR3 DNA sequence: TGTGCCAGCAGCTTCAACCCAGGGGGGGGACCATCCGGGGAGCTGTTTTTT. The chain couples TRBV7-3 to TRBJ2-2; either TRBD1 or TRBD2 may supply D (7 bases each). The CDR3 spans 17 residues. Germline CDR1 and CDR2: SGHTA and FQGTGA. The germline V and J ends were trimmed by 3 bases and 6 bases, with 20 bases remaining between them. Full variable domain (outside the CDR3, taken from reference TRBV7-3 and TRBJ2-2): GAGVSQTPSNKVTEKGKYVELRCDPISGHTALYWYRQSLGQGPEFLIYFQGTGAADDSGLPNDRFFAVRPEGSVSTLKIQRTERGDSAVYLCASSFNPGGGPSGELFFGEGSRLTVL.